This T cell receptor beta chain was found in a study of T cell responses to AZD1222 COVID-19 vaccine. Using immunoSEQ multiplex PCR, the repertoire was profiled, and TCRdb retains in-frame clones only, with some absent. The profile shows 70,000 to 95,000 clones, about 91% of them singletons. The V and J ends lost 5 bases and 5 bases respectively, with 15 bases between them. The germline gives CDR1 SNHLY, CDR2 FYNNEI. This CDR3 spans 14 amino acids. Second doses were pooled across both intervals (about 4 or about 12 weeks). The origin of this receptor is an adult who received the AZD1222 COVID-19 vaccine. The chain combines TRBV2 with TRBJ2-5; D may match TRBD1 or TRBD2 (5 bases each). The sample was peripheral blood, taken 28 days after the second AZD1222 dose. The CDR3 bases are TGTGCCAGCAGTCGGGACCATGGGCGGGAGACCCAGTACTTC. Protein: CASSRDHGRETQYF.